The rows below give T cell receptor beta chains drawn from one sample of a study of cytomegalovirus exposure and HLA in healthy donors. Clones were sequenced by immunoSEQ multiplex PCR, and TCRdb holds only the in-frame ones, with some missing. The repertoire table contains 70,000 to 100,000 clones. The sample was PBMCs. The receptors originated from a girl aged 10-17 years in good health and CMV-seropositive. CDR3s include the opening cysteine and the closing phenylalanine or tryptophan. The order of the fields is CDR3 DNA, CDR3 protein, V gene, J gene, D gene. The D gene is left open where the match is weak.

DNA: TGTGCCAGTAGAGCAGACAGGGGATCGGCAAATCAGCCCCAGCATTTT; CDR3: CASRADRGSANQPQHF; V: TRBV19; J: TRBJ1-5; D: TRBD1
DNA: TGTGCCAGTAGTATATGGGGCAGGGTGGGCACAGATACGCAGTATTTT; CDR3: CASSIWGRVGTDTQYF; V: TRBV19; J: TRBJ2-3; D: -
DNA: TGTGCCAGCTCACCGGGACAGAACAATGAGCAGTTCTTC; CDR3: CASSPGQNNEQFF; V: TRBV18; J: TRBJ2-1; D: TRBD1
DNA: TGTGCCAGCAGCTTGGTGGCGGGACAGGTCCACGAGCAGTACTTC; CDR3: CASSLVAGQVHEQYF; V: TRBV5-6; J: TRBJ2-7; D: TRBD1
DNA: TGCGCCAGCAGCCCGTCGACTAGCGGGGGCCCCCTGACGATTTACGAGCAGTACTTC; CDR3: CASSPSTSGGPLTIYEQYF; V: TRBV4-3; J: TRBJ2-7; D: TRBD2
DNA: TGTGCCAGCAGCTTTGGACAGGGTGAAACTGAAGCTTTCTTT; CDR3: CASSFGQGETEAFF; V: TRBV13; J: TRBJ1-1; D: TRBD1
DNA: TGTGCCAGCAGCAAATTAGTGTGTCCTAGCGGGGGGGTCGCTAGACCGACCCAGTACTTC; CDR3: CASSKLVCPSGGVARPTQYF; V: TRBV21-1; J: TRBJ2-5; D: -
DNA: TGTGCCAGCTCAAGACAGGGGTCACCCCTCCACTTT; CDR3: CASSRQGSPLHF; V: TRBV27; J: TRBJ1-6; D: TRBD1
DNA: TGCGCCAGCAGCCGACAGGTTTTGAACACTGAAGCTTTCTTT; CDR3: CASSRQVLNTEAFF; V: TRBV4-3; J: TRBJ1-1; D: -
DNA: TGTGCCAGCAGCGTAGCTTCTGCGACAGGGAAGTATGGCTACACCTTC; CDR3: CASSVASATGKYGYTF; V: TRBV9; J: TRBJ1-2; D: TRBD1
DNA: TGTGCCGCAGCCTCAGGACTAGCGGGGGGATATACGCAGTATTTT; CDR3: CAAASGLAGGYTQYF; V: TRBV2; J: TRBJ2-3; D: TRBD2
DNA: TGCGCCAGCAGCCAAGATAGGGACAGCACACGGAACACTGAAGCTTTCTTT; CDR3: CASSQDRDSTRNTEAFF; V: TRBV4-1; J: TRBJ1-1; D: TRBD1
DNA: TGTGCCAGCAGCGTAGGAGCGGGCAGGGAGTACTTC; CDR3: CASSVGAGREYF; V: TRBV11-2; J: TRBJ2-7; D: -
DNA: TGCAGCGTGGCCCGGGACAGGGTAATCAATGAGCAGTTCTTC; CDR3: CSVARDRVINEQFF; V: TRBV29-1; J: TRBJ2-1; D: TRBD1
DNA: TGTGCCAGCTACAGGGCTGAAGCTTTCTTT; CDR3: CASYRAEAFF; V: TRBV9; J: TRBJ1-1; D: -
DNA: TGTGCCAGCAGTTATGGGCAGCCAAACACCGGGGAGCTGTTTTTT; CDR3: CASSYGQPNTGELFF; V: TRBV6-5; J: TRBJ2-2; D: -
DNA: TGTGCCAGCAGTTTTGCGGGGGGTGTCCCAGATACGCAGTATTTT; CDR3: CASSFAGGVPDTQYF; V: TRBV6-5; J: TRBJ2-3; D: TRBD2
DNA: TGTGCCAGCTCACCACCGACAGGGGGCAATCGGATCCTCGAGCAGTACTTC; CDR3: CASSPPTGGNRILEQYF; V: TRBV18; J: TRBJ2-7; D: TRBD1
DNA: TGTGCCAGCCTCCGGGGTGGATCCGGGGAGCTGTTTTTT; CDR3: CASLRGGSGELFF; V: TRBV5-4; J: TRBJ2-2; D: -
DNA: TGCGCCAGCAGCGAATCAGGGGGCCTGGAGACCCAGTACTTC; CDR3: CASSESGGLETQYF; V: TRBV5-1; J: TRBJ2-5; D: TRBD1
DNA: TGTGCCAGCAGTTACCTGACGACAGTCCCTGAAGCTTTCTTT; CDR3: CASSYLTTVPEAFF; V: TRBV6-6; J: TRBJ1-1; D: -
DNA: TGTGCCAGCAGCCAAACTAGCGGGGGGGCGTTGCAGTACTTC; CDR3: CASSQTSGGALQYF; V: TRBV4-2; J: TRBJ2-7; D: TRBD2
DNA: TGTGCCAGCATGATCGGGGGTGGGCTCAATCAGCCCCAGCATTTT; CDR3: CASMIGGGLNQPQHF; V: TRBV28; J: TRBJ1-5; D: -
DNA: TGTGCCAGCACCTACCAGGACAGAGATCAGCCCCAGCATTTT; CDR3: CASTYQDRDQPQHF; V: TRBV6-6; J: TRBJ1-5; D: -
DNA: TGCGCCAGCAGCCTAACCTCGCAGGGTTTGATCATCGAGCAGTACTTC; CDR3: CASSLTSQGLIIEQYF; V: TRBV4-3; J: TRBJ2-7; D: -
DNA: TGCGCCAGCAGCACCCGGGACAGGGACACTGAAGCTTTCTTT; CDR3: CASSTRDRDTEAFF; V: TRBV5-1; J: TRBJ1-1; D: TRBD1
DNA: TGTGCCAGCAGTTATTTGGCAGGGGATGGCTACACCTTC; CDR3: CASSYLAGDGYTF; V: TRBV6-6; J: TRBJ1-2; D: -
DNA: TGTGCCAGCAGTTTATGGGGGACAAGCGCAGGAAACTATGGCTACACCTTC; CDR3: CASSLWGTSAGNYGYTF; V: TRBV28; J: TRBJ1-2; D: -
DNA: TGCGCCAGCGCCCGAGGGTGGAACACCGGGGAGCTGTTTTTT; CDR3: CASARGWNTGELFF; V: TRBV5-1; J: TRBJ2-2; D: -
DNA: TGTGCCAGCAGCTTAGGCGGGGGGGCTCCAGATACGCAGTATTTT; CDR3: CASSLGGGAPDTQYF; V: TRBV7-9; J: TRBJ2-3; D: TRBD2
DNA: TGTGCCAGCAGCTCGTTAGAGACAACTAATGAAAAACTGTTTTTT; CDR3: CASSSLETTNEKLFF; V: TRBV7-9; J: TRBJ1-4; D: -
DNA: TGTGCCAGCAGTGAATACCGGGCAGGGAAGTTGGATGAGCAGTTCTTC; CDR3: CASSEYRAGKLDEQFF; V: TRBV25-1; J: TRBJ2-1; D: -
DNA: TGTGCCAGCAGCCATATACCGGGAGCCTACTATGGCTACACCTTC; CDR3: CASSHIPGAYYGYTF; V: TRBV7-9; J: TRBJ1-2; D: -
DNA: TGCGCCAGCAGCCAAGTGTTTAGCGGGGGGTTCGACAATGAGCAGTTCTTC; CDR3: CASSQVFSGGFDNEQFF; V: TRBV4-1; J: TRBJ2-1; D: TRBD2
DNA: TGTGCCAGCAGTAGGGGGGGCTACAATGAGCAGTTCTTC; CDR3: CASSRGGYNEQFF; V: TRBV25-1; J: TRBJ2-1; D: -
DNA: TGTGCCAGCAGCCGGACTAGCGAGGAGACCCAGTACTTC; CDR3: CASSRTSEETQYF; V: TRBV9; J: TRBJ2-5; D: TRBD2
DNA: TGTGCCAGCAGTTCCGGACAGGTAACCACAACTGAGCAGTTCTTC; CDR3: CASSSGQVTTTEQFF; V: TRBV6-6; J: TRBJ2-1; D: TRBD1
DNA: TGTGCCAGTAGTCCGGACAGGCTGAGATCTGGGGCCAACGTCCTGACTTTC; CDR3: CASSPDRLRSGANVLTF; V: TRBV19; J: TRBJ2-6; D: TRBD1
DNA: TGTGCCAGCAGCCAAGGGGAAGCGGGGGGGAGCGAGACCCAGTACTTC; CDR3: CASSQGEAGGSETQYF; V: TRBV4-2; J: TRBJ2-5; D: TRBD2
DNA: TGTGCCAGCAGTGAATGGGGAGGTGAGCAGTTCTTC; CDR3: CASSEWGGEQFF; V: TRBV25-1; J: TRBJ2-1; D: -
DNA: TGCAGCGTTACTCAGGGATCTGGCACTGAAGCTTTCTTT; CDR3: CSVTQGSGTEAFF; V: TRBV29-1; J: TRBJ1-1; D: -
DNA: TGTGCCAGCAGCTTCCCCTTCGGGGGGACAGATACGCAGTATTTT; CDR3: CASSFPFGGTDTQYF; V: TRBV7-8; J: TRBJ2-3; D: TRBD2
DNA: TGTGCCAGCTCACAATCGAGGGTCTCCTATAATTCACCCCTCCACTTT; CDR3: CASSQSRVSYNSPLHF; V: TRBV18; J: TRBJ1-6; D: -
DNA: TGTGCCAGCAGCATGGGCGGGGAGACCCAGTACTTC; CDR3: CASSMGGETQYF; V: TRBV9; J: TRBJ2-5; D: -
DNA: TGTGCCAGCAGCCCACAACAGGGCGGGAGATCACCCCTCCACTTT; CDR3: CASSPQQGGRSPLHF; V: TRBV11-2; J: TRBJ1-6; D: -